The sequence of this T cell receptor beta chain was determined in a study of blood T cell repertoires in COVID-19. Germline V gene lookup returns CDR1 LGHDT and CDR2 YNNKEL (reference sequence). The CDR3 sequence is 14 residues long. V was cut by 0 bases and J by 0 bases, with 6 bases left in between. Clones were read by immunoSEQ multiplex PCR, and TCRdb kept only the in-frame ones, dropping some. The sample shows about 66,000 clones, roughly nine tenths of them seen only once. This clone was observed a single time. This TCR was recovered from a human donor in a cohort sampled during active COVID-19. The chain uses TRBV3-1 (or the pseudogene TRBV3-2) and TRBJ2-7, with D hard to call. Sequencing was done on a sample of peripheral blood. CDR3 DNA sequence: TGTGCCAGCAGCCAAGACCCTACCTCCTACGAGCAGTACTTC. It translates to CASSQDPTSYEQYF.